One sample yielded the 17 T cell receptor beta chains listed below, sequenced in a study of blood T cells in healthy people across ages. A J-beta primer mix and a sample-barcoded 5' primer were used in a second PCR of about 7 to 12 cycles. Each CDR3 protein is one row after TCRdb ran MiXCR on the 5' RACE reads. The profile covers about 780,000 distinct CDR3 sequences, with 20% to 30% appearing a single time and about 3% taken by the ten largest. This sample was also put to use in a study of T cells of mothers and their children.

Sequenced material: blood. Receptor source: a boy between 5 and 17 years old in good health.

A few counts support this clonotype. The chain links TRBV3-1 to TRBJ1-2, with 7 bases that match TRBD1. The junction had 9 bases not matched to a gene; V was cut back by 1 base and J by 4 bases. The CDR3 extends over 16 amino acids. From germline, CDR1 is LGHDT and CDR2 YNNKEL (reference sequence). The CDR3: CASSQGRRGLFYGYTF. In DNA, the CDR3 is TGTGCCAGCAGCCAAGGACGAAGGGGGCTCTTCTATGGCTACACCTTC.

This clonotype came up a few times. The rearrangement uses TRBV7-3 and TRBJ2-1, with D unclear. Per the germline V gene, CDR1 is SGHTA and CDR2 is FQGTGA. The CDR3 is made up of 16 amino acids. V was cut by 1 base and J by 0 bases, with 10 bases left in between. The CDR3 nucleotides are TGTGCCAGCAGCTTAAGCGCCTCGAGCTCCTACAATGAGCAGTTCTTC. Translation gives CASSLSASSSYNEQFF.

This clonotype has more than one count but fewer than ten. The chain couples TRBV6-2 or TRBV6-3 to TRBJ2-3; TRBD1 aligns across 7 bases. V shed 7 bases and J 2 bases; nucleotides not matched to a gene: 12. Germline CDR1 is MNHEY and CDR2 is SVGEGT. The CDR3 is 16 amino acids. CDR3 sequence: CASTQTGNGYTDTQYF. The DNA for the CDR3 is TGTGCCAGCACCCAGACAGGGAATGGGTACACAGATACGCAGTATTTT.

This clonotype occurred a few times. This rearrangement joins TRBV7-8 to TRBJ2-5, with TRBD2 matching over 9 bases. The V gene end was trimmed by 2 bases and the J gene end by 0 bases; junction bases not matched to a gene: 4. Germline V gene data show CDR1 as SGHVS and CDR2 as FQNEAQ. CDR3 length equals 16 residues. For the CDR3, the DNA is TGTGCCAGCAGCTTAAGGACTAGCGCGCACCAAGAGACCCAGTACTTC. It yields the protein CASSLRTSAHQETQYF.

V usage is TRBV7-9 and J usage is TRBJ1-4; D call uncertain. Trimming left V 1 base short and J 2 bases short, with 8 bases between. Germline assignment: CDR1 SEHNR and CDR2 FQNEAQ (reference sequence). This CDR3 spans 15 amino acids. The CDR3, as DNA: TGTGCCAGCAGCTTAGTGACTGGGACTAATGAAAAACTGTTTTTT. This gives the protein CASSLVTGTNEKLFF.

This clonotype turned up a few times. The genes are TRBV5-1 and TRBJ2-4; D remains ambiguous. Germline V gives CDR1 SGHRS, CDR2 YFSETQ. Trimming shortened V by 0 bases and J by 3 bases, and 22 bases separated the two germline ends. The CDR3 spans 19 residues. CDR3 loop: CASSLASKRTRMYKNIQYF. The CDR3 region has the DNA TGCGCCAGCAGCTTGGCTTCCAAGAGGACCCGGATGTACAAAAACATTCAGTACTTC. The whole variable domain, remainder taken from reference TRBV5-1 and TRBJ2-4, is KAGVTQTPRYLIKTRGQQVTLSCSPISGHRSVSWYQQTPGQGLQFLFEYFSETQRNKGNFPGRFSGRQFSNSRSEMNVSTLELGDSALYLCASSLASKRTRMYKNIQYFGAGTRLSVL.

The chain couples TRBV29-1 to TRBJ1-2; D might be TRBD1 (6 bases). Germline assignment: CDR1 SQVTM and CDR2 ANQGSEA. CDR3 length: 16 residues. Deletions cut 4 bases from V and 5 bases from J, with 23 bases between. The CDR3 protein is CSVVGRHLPQGYGYTF. The CDR3 DNA reads TGCAGCGTTGTAGGCCGACACCTGCCTCAGGGGTATGGCTACACCTTC.

A few counts support this clonotype. The V gene is TRBV18, the J gene TRBJ2-1; 7 bases fit TRBD2. Germline V gene lookup returns CDR1 KGHSH and CDR2 LQKENI. J gave up 6 bases and V 0 bases, and 2 bases lay outside the gene matches. The CDR3 extends over 14 amino acids. The CDR3 protein is CASSPPGRANEQFF. The CDR3 DNA follows: TGTGCCAGCTCACCACCGGGGAGGGCCAATGAGCAGTTCTTC.

The chain uses TRBV12-5 and TRBJ2-5; D tentatively reads TRBD1 or TRBD2 (5 bases each). This CDR3 comprises 14 residues. The germline gives CDR1 LGHNT, CDR2 FRNRAP. V shed 6 bases and J shed 4 bases, with 15 bases lying between them. As DNA, the CDR3 is TGTGCTAGTGGCCCGCCCAGTGGGGGAGAGACCCAGTACTTC. Amino acid sequence: CASGPPSGGETQYF. Filled out from reference TRBV12-5 and TRBJ2-5, the complete variable domain reads DARVTQTPRHKVTEMGQEVTMRCQPILGHNTVFWYRQTMMQGLELLAYFRNRAPLDDSGMPKDRFSAEMPDATLATLKIQPSEPRDSAVYFCASGPPSGGETQYFGPGTRLLVL.

The chain recombines TRBV28 with TRBJ2-2, with TRBD1 matching 9 bases. The V segment lost 5 bases and the J segment 2 bases; nucleotides outside the gene matches: 0. Germline CDR1 and CDR2: MDHEN and SYDVKM. The CDR3 consists of 14 residues. The CDR3 is CASSTGGNTGELFF. DNA for the CDR3: TGTGCCAGCAGTACAGGGGGCAACACCGGGGAGCTGTTTTTT.

The chain couples TRBV20-1 to TRBJ2-5, with 10 bases that match TRBD2. The CDR3 has 14 amino acids. Germline CDR1 is DFQATT and CDR2 is SNEGSKA (reference sequence). V was pared by 4 bases and J by 2 bases, with 4 bases of the junction left unmatched. The CDR3 sequence is CSAIRTSGQETQYF. The CDR3 region has the DNA TGCAGTGCTATTCGGACTAGCGGACAAGAGACCCAGTACTTC.

The V gene is TRBV20-1, the J gene TRBJ2-3; D may be TRBD1 or TRBD2 (5 bases each). CDR1 is DFQATT, CDR2 SNEGSKA, per germline (reference sequence). Trimming stripped 1 base from V and 6 bases from J, with 8 bases between. This CDR3 has 12 residues. The CDR3, as DNA: TGCAGTGCTAGAGTTGAGGGGGATACGCAGTATTTT. Translating it yields CSARVEGDTQYF.

The chain is built from TRBV20-1 and TRBJ1-1; TRBD1 might be the D (5 bases). CDR1 and CDR2 (germline): DFQATT, SNEGSKA (reference sequence). V lost 1 base and J 9 bases, leaving 9 bases between the germline ends. The CDR3 runs 11 residues. This CDR3 reads CSARVGGKAFF. The CDR3 DNA follows: TGCAGTGCTAGAGTCGGGGGGAAAGCTTTCTTT.

The chain links TRBV19 to TRBJ2-5; D is tentatively TRBD1 or TRBD2 (6 bases each). The CDR3 is 15 residues long. V shed 3 bases and J shed 4 bases, with 15 bases lying between them. Germline lookup yields CDR1 LNHDA and CDR2 SQIVND (reference sequence). The DNA for the CDR3 is TGTGCCAGTAGTATCTCACAGGGAGGTTTAGAGACCCAGTACTTC. This translates into CASSISQGGLETQYF.

In this sample, this clonotype turned up once. The rearrangement links TRBV15 to TRBJ2-5; 7 bases are a match to TRBD1. V shed 1 base, J shed 5 bases, and the junction held 7 bases outside the gene matches. Germline CDR1 and CDR2: LNHNV and YYDKDF (reference sequence). The CDR3 totals 15 residues. The CDR3 DNA reads as TGTGCCACCAGCAGAGGGACAGGTCCAGGGGAGACCCAGTACTTC. Its translation is CATSRGTGPGETQYF.

This chain connects TRBV11-1 to TRBJ2-5; a possible D gene is TRBD2 (5 bases). Germline V gives CDR1 SGHAT, CDR2 FQDESV (reference sequence). The CDR3 loop spans 17 amino acids. Deletions cut 5 bases from V and 3 bases from J, with 22 bases between. As DNA, the CDR3 is TGTGCCAGCAGCCCCACCCCGGAGGACTTCCTCGAAGAGACCCAGTACTTC. Residues: CASSPTPEDFLEETQYF.

CDR3 region: CASRLAGGRADTQYF. The CDR3 DNA follows: TGTGCCAGCAGACTAGCGGGGGGGAGGGCAGATACGCAGTATTTT. This chain joins TRBV7-2 and TRBJ2-3, with 13 bases aligning to TRBD2. Germline lookup yields CDR1 SGHTA and CDR2 FQGNSA. CDR3 length: 15 residues. V lost 6 bases, J lost 4 bases, and 4 bases stayed unmatched.